This T cell receptor (beta chain) was captured by sequencing in a study of PD-1 blockade in classical Hodgkin lymphoma. TCRdb keeps only in-frame clones here, not all; method: immunoSEQ multiplex PCR. Here the sample spans around 30,000 clones, around nine tenths being singletons. As for time point: newly diagnosed, previously untreated cHL patient sample. The authors purified CD4+ T cells from thawed PBMCs by magnetic negative selection. This CDR3 region has 16 residues. The J segment lost 2 bases and the V segment lost 2 bases, leaving 5 bases of the junction unmatched. Germline V gene sequence: CDR1 SGHRS, CDR2 YFSETQ.

This receptor was obtained from a human donor with classical Hodgkin lymphoma. V usage is TRBV5-1 and J usage is TRBJ2-5, with 11 positions matching TRBD2. Sequencing input: CD4+ T cells from blood. The CDR3 DNA is TGCGCCAGCAGCTTCGGTACTAGCGGGGGTCAAGAGACCCAGTACTTC. It yields the protein CASSFGTSGGQETQYF.